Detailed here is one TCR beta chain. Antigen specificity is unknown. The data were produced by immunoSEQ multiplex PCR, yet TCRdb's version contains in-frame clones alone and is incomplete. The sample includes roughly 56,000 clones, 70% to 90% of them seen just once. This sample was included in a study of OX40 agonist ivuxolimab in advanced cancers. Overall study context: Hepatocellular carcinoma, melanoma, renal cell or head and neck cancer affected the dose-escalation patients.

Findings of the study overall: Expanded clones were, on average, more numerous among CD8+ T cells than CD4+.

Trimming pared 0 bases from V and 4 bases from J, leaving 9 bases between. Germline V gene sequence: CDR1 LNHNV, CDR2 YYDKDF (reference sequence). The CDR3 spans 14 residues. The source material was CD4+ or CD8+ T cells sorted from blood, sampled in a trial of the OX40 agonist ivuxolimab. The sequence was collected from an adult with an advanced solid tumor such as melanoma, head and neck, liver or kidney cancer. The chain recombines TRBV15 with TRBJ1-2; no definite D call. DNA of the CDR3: TGTGCCACCAGCAGAGAACTTAATGGCTATGGCTACACCTTC. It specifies CATSRELNGYGYTF.